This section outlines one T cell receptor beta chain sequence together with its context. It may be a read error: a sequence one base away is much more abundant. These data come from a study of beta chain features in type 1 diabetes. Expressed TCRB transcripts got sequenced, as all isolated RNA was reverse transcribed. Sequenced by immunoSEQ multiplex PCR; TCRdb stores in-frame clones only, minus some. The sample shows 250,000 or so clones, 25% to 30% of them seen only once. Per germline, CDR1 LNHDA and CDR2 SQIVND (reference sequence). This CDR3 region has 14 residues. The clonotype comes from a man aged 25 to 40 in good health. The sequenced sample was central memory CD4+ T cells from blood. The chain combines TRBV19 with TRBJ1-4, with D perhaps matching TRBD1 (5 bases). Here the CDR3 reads CSSSMGDANEKLFF. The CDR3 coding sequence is TGTTCCAGTAGTATGGGGGACGCTAATGAAAAACTGTTTTTT.